These T cell receptor beta chains were read from a single sample in a study of blood T cell repertoires in COVID-19. Only in-frame clones appear in the TCRdb table, and some are missing; sequencing was by immunoSEQ multiplex PCR. The sample carries hundreds of thousands of clones, roughly 86% recorded once. The sequenced material came from PBMCs or T cells enriched from blood (not recorded which). These receptors were obtained from a woman between 45 and 65 years old who had recovered from COVID-19. The conserved cysteine and the conserved F or W are not part of the CDR3 here. Clone size, where shown, is once, few, many, or a class for clones that have expanded.

V gene	clone size	CDR3 protein
TRBV19	NA	ASSPGTSGQY
TRBV4-3	NA	ASSQVFSVELTGYT
TRBV7-2	NA	ASSPSLQIYNEQF
TRBV2	NA	ASSEGGRGNFYGYT
TRBV14	NA	ASSQLRDGLTDTQY
TRBV4-1	NA	ASRLRAGGNSPLH
TRBV7-2	NA	ASSLASAQETQY
TRBV18	NA	ASSRRGLVETEAF
TRBV4-3	NA	ASSHEITSTADTQY
TRBV24-1	few	ATSARSGSAYNEQF
TRBV4-1	NA	ASSQDHAVAGETQY
TRBV30	once	AWSLDRGRAF